This T cell receptor beta chain came from a study of T cell responses to AZD1222 COVID-19 vaccine. General study findings and limits: Unmutated variant regions are reportedly targeted by nearly half of spike-specific TCRs. Baseline seropositivity occurred in only 5 to 7 AZD1222 recipients.

Of note for this clone: Its antigen is as yet unknown.

Germline lookup yields CDR1 SEHNR and CDR2 FQNEAQ (reference sequence). The trim removed 6 bases at V and 2 bases at J, leaving 7 bases unmatched. CDR3 size: 15 residues. Produced via immunoSEQ multiplex PCR; TCRdb's table is partial and in-frame only. Of approximately 180,000 clones listed, 85% to 90% are singletons. The V and J genes are TRBV7-9 and TRBJ2-7; TRBD1 matches 10 bases. The source material was peripheral blood, sampled 28 days after the second dose of the MenACWY control vaccine. The origin of this receptor is an adult who received the MenACWY meningococcal vaccine as a control. CDR3 nucleotides: TGTGCCAGCAGGTCGGGACAGGGGTCCCCCTACGAGCAGTACTTC. It encodes CASRSGQGSPYEQYF.